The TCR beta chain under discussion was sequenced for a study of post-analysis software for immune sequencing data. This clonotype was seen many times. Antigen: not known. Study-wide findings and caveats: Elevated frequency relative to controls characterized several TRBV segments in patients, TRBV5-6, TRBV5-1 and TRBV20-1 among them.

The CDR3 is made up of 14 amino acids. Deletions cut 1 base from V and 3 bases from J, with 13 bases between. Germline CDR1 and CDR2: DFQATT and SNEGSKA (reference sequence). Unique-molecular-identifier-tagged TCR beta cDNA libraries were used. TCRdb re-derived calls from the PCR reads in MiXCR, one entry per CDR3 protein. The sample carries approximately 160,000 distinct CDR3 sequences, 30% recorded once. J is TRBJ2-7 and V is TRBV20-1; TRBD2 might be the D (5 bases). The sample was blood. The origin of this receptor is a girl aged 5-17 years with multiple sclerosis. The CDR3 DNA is TGCAGTGCTAGAGGGAACGGGAACCTCTACGAGCAGTACTTC. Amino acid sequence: CSARGNGNLYEQYF.